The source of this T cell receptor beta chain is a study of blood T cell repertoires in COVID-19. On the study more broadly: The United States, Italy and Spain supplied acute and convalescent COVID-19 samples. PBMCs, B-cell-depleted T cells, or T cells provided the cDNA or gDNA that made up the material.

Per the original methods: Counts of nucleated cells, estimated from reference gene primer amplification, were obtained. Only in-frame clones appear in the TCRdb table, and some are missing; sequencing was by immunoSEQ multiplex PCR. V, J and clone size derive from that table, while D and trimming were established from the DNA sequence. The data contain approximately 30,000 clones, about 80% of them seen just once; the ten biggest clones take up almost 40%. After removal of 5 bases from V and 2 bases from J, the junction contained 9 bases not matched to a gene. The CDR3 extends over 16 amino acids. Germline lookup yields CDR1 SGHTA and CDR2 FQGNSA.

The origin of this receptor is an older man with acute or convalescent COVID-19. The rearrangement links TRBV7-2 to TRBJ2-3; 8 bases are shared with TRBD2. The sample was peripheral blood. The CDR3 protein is CASSRLGTSPTDTQYF. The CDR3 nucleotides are TGTGCCAGCAGCCGCCTAGGGACTAGTCCCACAGATACGCAGTATTTT.